Below are 28 T cell receptor beta chains sequenced from a single sample in a study of patients and donors after allogeneic stem cell transplantation. In TCRdb, the RT-PCR reads were re-called with MiXCR into one record per CDR3 protein. The sample consists of some 960,000 distinct CDR3 sequences, 15% to 20% of them appearing once. Sequenced input: blood, either unsorted or a sorted T cell fraction (not recorded which). Source of these receptors: a human donor who was either an allogeneic HSCT recipient or a stem cell or donor lymphocyte infusion donor (not recorded which). It is not recorded whose cells these are; they may come from a transplant donor.

This clonotype was found a few times. CDR3 bases: TGCAGTGCTACAATGGGACAGATTTTCACTGAAGCTTTCTTT. This encodes CSATMGQIFTEAFF. The rearrangement links TRBV20-1 to TRBJ1-1, with TRBD1 matching over 7 bases. J gave up 4 bases and V 4 bases, and 9 bases lay outside the gene matches. CDR1 is DFQATT and CDR2 is SNEGSKA in the germline V gene (reference sequence). This CDR3 is built from 14 residues.

The chain recombines TRBV6-1 with TRBJ2-5; 8 bases line up with TRBD1. CDR1 MNHNS and CDR2 SASEGT come from the germline V gene. The CDR3 sequence is 16 residues long. After removal of 7 bases from V and 5 bases from J, the junction contained 15 bases not matched to a gene. CDR3 sequence (DNA): TGTGCCAGCAATGGGTTAGGACAGGGCGTATGGGAGACCCAGTACTTC. It is translated as CASNGLGQGVWETQYF.

In its sample, this clonotype was seen many times. The J gene is TRBJ2-1, the V gene TRBV12-3 or TRBV12-4; D call uncertain. V dropped 3 bases and J dropped 5 bases, with 14 bases sitting between them. This CDR3 is built from 15 residues. The CDR3 loop reads CASSLSLQAHNEQFF. DNA for the CDR3: TGTGCCAGCAGTTTGAGCCTCCAGGCCCACAATGAGCAGTTCTTC.

The V and J genes are TRBV5-1 and TRBJ2-3; D ambiguous. The V gene lost 7 bases and the J gene lost 0 bases, with 15 bases spanning the gap. The CDR3 is made up of 15 amino acids. Germline assignment: CDR1 SGHRS and CDR2 YFSETQ. CDR3 region: CASSRLGPSTDTQYF. DNA of the CDR3: TGCGCCAGCTCCCGGCTAGGGCCTAGCACAGATACGCAGTATTTT.

This clonotype was seen just once. The rearrangement joins TRBV7-2 to TRBJ2-7, with D perhaps TRBD2 (6 bases). CDR1 and CDR2 (germline): SGHTA, FQGNSA. V lost 1 base to trimming and J lost 4 bases, with 17 bases between them. CDR3 length equals 16 residues. Written as DNA, the CDR3 is TGTGCCAGCAGCTTAGGGGGACTTTATACCCTGTACGAGCAGTACTTC. Residues: CASSLGGLYTLYEQYF.

The V and J genes are TRBV20-1 and TRBJ2-2; D possibly corresponds to TRBD2 (7 bases). Germline-derived CDR1 and CDR2 are DFQATT and SNEGSKA (reference sequence). V was clipped by 3 bases and J by 6 bases, with 17 bases between them. This CDR3 has 15 residues. CDR3 amino acids: CSARLHRGASGELFF. The CDR3 DNA reads as TGCAGTGCTAGGCTCCATCGGGGGGCCTCCGGGGAGCTGTTTTTT.

The rearrangement links TRBV20-1 to TRBJ2-7; either TRBD1 or TRBD2 may fit D (7 bases each). The CDR3 runs to 13 residues. The germline V gene has CDR1 DFQATT and CDR2 SNEGSKA (reference sequence). V lost 4 bases and J 6 bases, leaving 16 bases between the germline ends. CDR3 amino acids: CSATKQGRGEQYF. The CDR3 nucleotides are TGCAGTGCTACCAAACAGGGGAGGGGCGAGCAGTACTTC.

This clonotype was seen a handful of times. The V gene is TRBV9, the J gene TRBJ2-3; no firm D call. Germline V gene sequence: CDR1 SGDLS, CDR2 YYNGEE. Trimming left V 0 bases short and J 0 bases short, with 8 bases between. The CDR3 is made up of 15 amino acids. Here the CDR3 DNA reads TGTGCCAGCAGCGTAGGGTTTACTAGCACAGATACGCAGTATTTT. As protein: CASSVGFTSTDTQYF.

In its sample, this clonotype was seen a few times. The chain links TRBV2 to TRBJ2-3, with D uncertain. Per the germline V gene, CDR1 is SNHLY and CDR2 is FYNNEI. This CDR3 comprises 14 residues. Deletions cut 7 bases from V and 7 bases from J, with 18 bases between. The CDR3 reads CASTYAGVSHTQYF. The DNA of the CDR3 is TGTGCCAGCACCTACGCAGGAGTGTCGCATACGCAGTATTTT.

The table lists this clonotype with a few counts. V gene TRBV20-1 combines with J gene TRBJ2-7; 10 nucleotides agree with TRBD1. The length of the CDR3 is 14 residues. Trimming took 1 base from V and 4 from J; bases not matched to a gene: 4. The V gene's germline CDR1 is DFQATT and CDR2 SNEGSKA (reference sequence). CDR3 DNA sequence: TGCAGTGCTAGAGGGACAGGGGGTTCGTACGAGCAGTACTTC. This codes for CSARGTGGSYEQYF.

This chain connects TRBV30 to TRBJ1-1; D not resolved. Germline assignment: CDR1 GTSNPN and CDR2 SVGIG (reference sequence). This CDR3 is 12 amino acids long. V lost 5 bases and J lost 6, with 13 bases in between. CDR3 coding DNA: TGTGCCTGGCTCCGGGGTCGGGCTGAAGCTTTCTTT. Its translation is CAWLRGRAEAFF.

The J gene is TRBJ2-2, the V gene TRBV4-2; D call uncertain. Trimming shortened V by 2 bases and J by 7 bases, and 23 bases separated the two germline ends. The CDR3 has 18 amino acids. The germline gives CDR1 LGHNA, CDR2 YNFKEQ. The CDR3, as DNA: TGTGCCAGCAGCCAAAAACCGGAGCTCCCAGATGGAGTCGGGGAGCTGTTTTTT. As protein: CASSQKPELPDGVGELFF.

The chain couples TRBV15 to TRBJ2-1; 11 positions match TRBD2. V shed 0 bases and J 0 bases; nucleotides not matched to a gene: 10. CDR3 length: 20 amino acids. CDR1 LNHNV and CDR2 YYDKDF come from the germline V gene (reference sequence). The CDR3 here is CATSRDRGTSGRPSYNEQFF. CDR3 DNA sequence: TGTGCCACCAGCAGAGATAGGGGGACTAGCGGTAGGCCCTCCTACAATGAGCAGTTCTTC.

This clonotype was seen a handful of times. This chain connects TRBV4-3 to TRBJ1-1; D gene ambiguous. Trimming took off 3 bases at V and 1 base at J, with 6 bases between the two ends. The CDR3 extends over 13 amino acids. Germline V lookup: CDR1 LGHNA, CDR2 YSLEER. In DNA, the CDR3 is TGCGCCAGCAGCCAGCACAGGAACACTGAAGCTTTCTTT. Amino acid sequence: CASSQHRNTEAFF.

This chain connects TRBV20-1 to TRBJ2-1; 8 bases agree with TRBD1. V lost 8 bases, J lost 3 bases, and 9 bases stayed unmatched. CDR1 DFQATT and CDR2 SNEGSKA come from the germline V gene (reference sequence). The CDR3 consists of 14 residues. The CDR3 loop reads CSPLPGTGYNEQFF. Here the CDR3 DNA reads TGCAGTCCGTTACCCGGGACAGGCTACAATGAGCAGTTCTTC.

The chain couples TRBV20-1 to TRBJ2-1, with D tentatively TRBD2 (5 bases). V shed 6 bases and J shed 8 bases, with 20 bases lying between them. The CDR3 consists of 14 residues. Germline CDR1 is DFQATT and CDR2 is SNEGSKA (reference sequence). CDR3 DNA sequence: TGCAGTGCCCAGGAGGCACCGCAAGCGGATGAGCAGTTCTTC. Its protein product is CSAQEAPQADEQFF.

This chain connects TRBV5-1 to TRBJ2-1; D call uncertain. The ends were cut back, 0 bases at V and 9 bases at J, with 16 bases in the middle. The germline CDR1 and CDR2 sequences are SGHRS and YFSETQ. This CDR3 has 15 amino acids. CDR3 bases: TGCGCCAGCAGCTTGGAAGGGCGTACGAAAAGTGAGCAGTTCTTC. Encoded protein: CASSLEGRTKSEQFF.

This clonotype came up a few times. The chain recombines TRBV20-1 with TRBJ2-3; 15 bases line up with TRBD2. The V gene end was trimmed by 3 bases and the J gene end by 3 bases; junction bases not matched to a gene: 4. The CDR3 is 16 amino acids. The germline gives CDR1 DFQATT, CDR2 SNEGSKA (reference sequence). The CDR3 spells CSASRTSGGATDTQYF. CDR3 nucleotides: TGCAGTGCTAGCAGGACTAGCGGGGGGGCAACAGATACGCAGTATTTT.

This clonotype was seen just once. The chain couples TRBV27 to TRBJ2-1; 9 nucleotides match TRBD1. The CDR3 is 16 residues long. Germline CDR1 MNHEY, CDR2 SMNVEV (reference sequence). V shed 6 bases and J 7 bases; nucleotides not matched to a gene: 13. The CDR3 region is CASSLPGTGQVNEQFF. The CDR3 region has the DNA TGTGCCAGCAGCCTGCCCGGGACAGGGCAGGTAAATGAGCAGTTCTTC.

The V gene is TRBV4-3, the J gene TRBJ2-3, with D maybe TRBD2 (5 bases). The CDR3 loop spans 15 amino acids. The V gene's germline CDR1 is LGHNA and CDR2 YSLEER. V was trimmed by 0 bases and J by 4 bases, leaving 11 bases between them. The CDR3 here is CASSQDLGRADTQYF. The CDR3 DNA is TGCGCCAGCAGCCAAGATCTTGGGCGGGCAGATACGCAGTATTTT.

The sample holds a few counts of this clonotype. The V call is TRBV20-1, the J call TRBJ2-7; perhaps TRBD1 as D (7 bases). Germline CDR1 is DFQATT and CDR2 is SNEGSKA (reference sequence). V was trimmed by 5 bases and J by 3 bases, leaving 17 bases between them. The CDR3 extends over 14 amino acids. CDR3 in DNA: TGCAGTGCTCCCCCAGGGGGGATTAGCTACGAGCAGTACTTC. Its translation: CSAPPGGISYEQYF.

This clonotype occurred a few times. This chain joins TRBV10-3 and TRBJ1-2; D possibly corresponds to TRBD1 (5 bases). Per the germline V gene, CDR1 is ENHRY and CDR2 is SYGVKD. Trimming cost V 0 bases and J 7 bases, with 12 bases left between them. This CDR3 is 14 amino acids long. DNA for the CDR3: TGTGCCATCAGTGAGTCGGGCAGGGCTTTTGGCTACACCTTC. Translating it yields CAISESGRAFGYTF.

The CDR3 DNA follows: TGTGCCAGCAGCACCCCGTTAAATCAAGAGACCCAGTACTTC. Its translation: CASSTPLNQETQYF. This chain joins TRBV7-2 and TRBJ2-5, with D uncertain. This CDR3 region has 14 residues. Per germline, CDR1 SGHTA and CDR2 FQGNSA. Between the trimmed V and J ends, which lost 5 bases and 2 bases, there was a span of 12 bases.

This clonotype was detected a few times. The V and J genes are TRBV5-1 and TRBJ2-7; 7 bases are a match to TRBD2. Looked up from germline, CDR1 is SGHRS and CDR2 is YFSETQ. The length of the CDR3 is 15 residues. The ends lost 0 bases at V and 3 bases at J; junction bases unmatched: 6. CDR3 coding DNA: TGCGCCAGCAGCTTGGGAGGGACTAATTACTACGAGCAGTACTTC. Its translation is CASSLGGTNYYEQYF.

Only a few counts were recorded for this clonotype. This chain joins TRBV18 and TRBJ2-2; D may be TRBD1 (6 bases). The CDR3 is 16 amino acids. Germline V lookup: CDR1 KGHSH, CDR2 LQKENI. With 6 bases removed from V and 2 bases from J, the gap between germline ends came to 16 bases. CDR3 sequence reads: CASSRDRQINTGELFF. The CDR3 DNA is TGTGCCAGCTCGCGTGACAGGCAGATCAACACCGGGGAGCTGTTTTTT.

The chain combines TRBV6-1 with TRBJ2-1, with D hard to call. V lost 3 bases and J 3 bases, leaving 9 bases between the germline ends. CDR1 is MNHNS, CDR2 SASEGT, per germline. The CDR3 is 14 residues long. In nucleotides, the CDR3 is TGTGCCAGCAGTGAGAGCAGGAGCTACAATGAGCAGTTCTTC. As protein: CASSESRSYNEQFF.

This clonotype was picked up a small number of times. The rearrangement links TRBV4-3 to TRBJ2-7, with TRBD1 matching over 11 bases. CDR3 length equals 15 residues. CDR1 is LGHNA, CDR2 YSLEER, per germline. With V trimmed by 0 bases and J by 2 bases, 0 bases remained unmatched. The CDR3 region has the DNA TGCGCCAGCAGCCAAGAGGGACAGGGGGCCTACGAGCAGTACTTC. It encodes CASSQEGQGAYEQYF.

The rearrangement links TRBV4-1 to TRBJ1-5; 8 positions match TRBD1. V lost 1 base to trimming and J lost 9 bases; unmatched junction nucleotides: 5. The CDR3 has 14 residues. Germline V gives CDR1 MGHRA, CDR2 YSYEKL. This chain's CDR3 is CASSQGTGLGPQHF. The CDR3 DNA sequence: TGCGCCAGCAGCCAAGGGACAGGGTTGGGGCCCCAGCATTTT.